The 5 T cell receptor beta chains listed next were all sequenced from one sample in a study of post-analysis software for immune sequencing data. Study observations and caveats: The five TRBV segments detected at higher frequency in patients than in controls included TRBV5-6, TRBV5-1 and TRBV20-1.

Their antigens are not known. The library was made from cDNA and included unique molecular identifiers. MiXCR, run by TCRdb on the PCR reads, gives a single entry per CDR3 protein. In the table there are 750,000 to 950,000 distinct CDR3 sequences, around 53% of which are singletons. The material sequenced was blood. The receptors originated from a girl between 5 and 17 years old with multiple sclerosis.

This chain uses TRBV7-3 with TRBJ1-2; 7 nucleotides match TRBD1. Germline V gives CDR1 SGHTA, CDR2 FQGTGA. This CDR3 contains 13 residues. Trimming cost V 2 bases and J 8 bases; bases outside gene matches: 5. The CDR3 reads CASSLDRDGGYTF. CDR3 DNA: TGTGCCAGCAGCTTAGACAGGGATGGAGGCTACACCTTC.

This clonotype was found a few times. This chain uses TRBV6-2 or TRBV6-3 with TRBJ2-7; D is unclear. Per germline, CDR1 MNHEY and CDR2 SVGEGT. This CDR3 is 13 amino acids long. V lost 2 bases, J lost 0 bases, and 5 bases lay in between. The CDR3 protein is CASSYVGSYEQYF. As DNA, the CDR3 is TGTGCCAGCAGTTACGTCGGCTCCTACGAGCAGTACTTC.

This sequence joins TRBV6-5 and TRBJ2-1; D may correspond to TRBD1 or TRBD2 (5 bases each). This CDR3 spans 19 amino acids. V lost 2 bases and J 4 bases, leaving 24 bases between the germline ends. The V gene's germline CDR1 is MNHEY and CDR2 SVGAGI. CDR3 sequence (DNA): TGTGCCAGCAGTTACGATTGGTCTCCTGGGGGAGATTGGTACAATGAGCAGTTCTTC. Translated, it gives CASSYDWSPGGDWYNEQFF.

The chain is built from TRBV5-1 and TRBJ2-7; possibly TRBD1 for D (6 bases). V lost 4 bases and J 2 bases, leaving 16 bases between the germline ends. Germline assignment: CDR1 SGHRS and CDR2 YFSETQ. The CDR3 covers 15 residues. This CDR3 reads CASSPDRTRTYEQYF. CDR3 nucleotides: TGCGCCAGCAGCCCCGACAGGACCAGGACCTACGAGCAGTACTTC. Complete variable domain (other parts from reference TRBV5-1 and TRBJ2-7): KAGVTQTPRYLIKTRGQQVTLSCSPISGHRSVSWYQQTPGQGLQFLFEYFSETQRNKGNFPGRFSGRQFSNSRSEMNVSTLELGDSALYLCASSPDRTRTYEQYFGPGTRLTVT.

The CDR3 protein is CASSSGQGASEETQYF. The CDR3, as DNA: TGTGCCAGCAGTAGCGGACAGGGGGCGTCTGAAGAGACCCAGTACTTC. This chain links TRBV12-3 or TRBV12-4 with TRBJ2-5, with 11 bases identical to TRBD1. The CDR3 is 16 amino acids. Trimming cost V 5 bases and J 3 bases; bases outside gene matches: 8.